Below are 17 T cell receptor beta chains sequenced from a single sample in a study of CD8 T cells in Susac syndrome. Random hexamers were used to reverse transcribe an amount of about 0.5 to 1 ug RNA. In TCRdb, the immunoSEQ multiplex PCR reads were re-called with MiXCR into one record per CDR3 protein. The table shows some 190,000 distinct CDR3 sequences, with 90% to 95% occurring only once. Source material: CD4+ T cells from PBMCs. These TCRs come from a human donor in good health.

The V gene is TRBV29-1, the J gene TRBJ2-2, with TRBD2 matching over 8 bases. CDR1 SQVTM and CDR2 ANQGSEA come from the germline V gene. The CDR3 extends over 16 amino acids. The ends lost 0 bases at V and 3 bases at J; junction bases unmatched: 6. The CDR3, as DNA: TGCAGCGTTGAAGATCGGCTAGCGGGCTACACCGGGGAGCTGTTTTTT. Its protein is CSVEDRLAGYTGELFF.

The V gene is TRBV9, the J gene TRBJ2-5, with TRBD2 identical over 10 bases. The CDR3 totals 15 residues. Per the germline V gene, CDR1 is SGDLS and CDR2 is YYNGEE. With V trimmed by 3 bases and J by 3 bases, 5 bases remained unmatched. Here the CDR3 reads CASSALSGREETQYF. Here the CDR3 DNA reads TGTGCCAGCAGCGCCTTAAGCGGGAGGGAAGAGACCCAGTACTTC. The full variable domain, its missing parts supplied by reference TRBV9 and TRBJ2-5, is DSGVTQTPKHLITATGQRVTLRCSPRSGDLSVYWYQQSLDQGLQFLIQYYNGEERAKGNILERFSAQQFPDLHSELNLSSLELGDSALYFCASSALSGREETQYFGPGTRLLVL.

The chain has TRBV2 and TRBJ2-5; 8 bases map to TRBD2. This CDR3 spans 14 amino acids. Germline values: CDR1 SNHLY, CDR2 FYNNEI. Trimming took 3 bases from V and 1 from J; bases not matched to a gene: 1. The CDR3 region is CASSDGGGQETQYF. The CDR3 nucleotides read TGTGCCAGCAGTGACGGGGGGGGCCAAGAGACCCAGTACTTC. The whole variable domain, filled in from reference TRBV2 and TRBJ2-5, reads EPEVTQTPSHQVTQMGQEVILRCVPISNHLYFYWYRQILGQKVEFLVSFYNNEISEKSEIFDDQFSVERPDGSNFTLKIRSTKLEDSAMYFCASSDGGGQETQYFGPGTRLLVL.

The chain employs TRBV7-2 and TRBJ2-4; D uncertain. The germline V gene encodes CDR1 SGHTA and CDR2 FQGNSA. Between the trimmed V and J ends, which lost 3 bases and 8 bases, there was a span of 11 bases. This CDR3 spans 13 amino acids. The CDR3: CASSLGSVYIQYF. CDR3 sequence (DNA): TGTGCCAGCAGCTTGGGCAGTGTATACATTCAGTACTTC.

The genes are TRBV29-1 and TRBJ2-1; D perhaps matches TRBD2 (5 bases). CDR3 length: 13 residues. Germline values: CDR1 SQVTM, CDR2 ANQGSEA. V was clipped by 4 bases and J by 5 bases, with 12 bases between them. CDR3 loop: CSVGPSGNNEQFF. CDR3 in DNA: TGCAGCGTTGGGCCGTCGGGGAACAATGAGCAGTTCTTC.

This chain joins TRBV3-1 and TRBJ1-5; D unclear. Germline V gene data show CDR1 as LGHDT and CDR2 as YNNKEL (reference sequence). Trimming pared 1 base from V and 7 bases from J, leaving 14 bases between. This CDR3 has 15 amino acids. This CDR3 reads CASSQGYGYGQPQHF. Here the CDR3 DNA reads TGTGCCAGCAGCCAAGGATACGGGTACGGGCAGCCCCAGCATTTT.

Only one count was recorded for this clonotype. This chain's CDR3 is CASKGVRTTRGELFF. The CDR3 DNA reads TGTGCCAGCAAGGGCGTTAGGACGACAAGAGGGGAGCTGTTTTTT. V gene TRBV12-3 or TRBV12-4 combines with J gene TRBJ2-2; D is unclear. V was trimmed by 7 bases and J by 8 bases, leaving 20 bases between them. The CDR3 extends over 15 amino acids.

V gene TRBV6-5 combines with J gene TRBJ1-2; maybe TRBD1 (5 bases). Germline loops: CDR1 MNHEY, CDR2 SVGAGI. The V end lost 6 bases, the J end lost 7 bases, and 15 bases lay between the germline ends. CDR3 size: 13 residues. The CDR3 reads CASRLGRDPGYTF. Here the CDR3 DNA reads TGTGCCAGCAGGTTAGGCAGGGACCCTGGCTACACCTTC.

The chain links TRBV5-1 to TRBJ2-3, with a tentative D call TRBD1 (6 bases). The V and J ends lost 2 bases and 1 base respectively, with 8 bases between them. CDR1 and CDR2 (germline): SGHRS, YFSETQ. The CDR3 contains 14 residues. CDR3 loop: CASSLQGGTDTQYF. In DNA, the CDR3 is TGCGCCAGCAGCTTACAGGGAGGCACAGATACGCAGTATTTT.

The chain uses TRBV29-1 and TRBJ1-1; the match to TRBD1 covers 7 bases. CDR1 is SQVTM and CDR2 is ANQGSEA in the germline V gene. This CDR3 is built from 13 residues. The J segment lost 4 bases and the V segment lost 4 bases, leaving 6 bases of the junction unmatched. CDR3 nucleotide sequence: TGCAGCGTTGGGAGGGGGCCGGTCACTGAAGCTTTCTTT. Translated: CSVGRGPVTEAFF.

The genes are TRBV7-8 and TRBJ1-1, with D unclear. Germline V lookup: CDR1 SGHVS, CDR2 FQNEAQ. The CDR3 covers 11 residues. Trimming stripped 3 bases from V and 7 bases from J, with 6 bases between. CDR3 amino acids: CASSFEGEAFF. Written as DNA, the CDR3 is TGTGCCAGCAGCTTTGAGGGTGAAGCTTTCTTT.

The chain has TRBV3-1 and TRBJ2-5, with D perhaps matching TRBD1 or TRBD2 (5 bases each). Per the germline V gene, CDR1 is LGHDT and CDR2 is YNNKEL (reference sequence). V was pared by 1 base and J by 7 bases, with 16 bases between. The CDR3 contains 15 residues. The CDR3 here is CASSQGQIQEGTQYF. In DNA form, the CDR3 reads TGTGCCAGCAGCCAAGGACAGATCCAAGAGGGGACCCAGTACTTC.

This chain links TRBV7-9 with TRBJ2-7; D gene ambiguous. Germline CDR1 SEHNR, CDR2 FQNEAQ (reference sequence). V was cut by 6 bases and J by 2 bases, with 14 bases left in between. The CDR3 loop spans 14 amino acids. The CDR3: CASSSSLGTYEQYV. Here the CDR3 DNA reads TGTGCCAGCAGTTCCTCCCTAGGCACCTACGAGCAGTACGTC.

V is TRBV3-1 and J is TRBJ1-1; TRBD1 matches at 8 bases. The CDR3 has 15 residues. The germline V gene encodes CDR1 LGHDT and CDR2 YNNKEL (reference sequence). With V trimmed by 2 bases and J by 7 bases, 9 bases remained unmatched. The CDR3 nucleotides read TGTGCCAGCAGCCAACCGACAGGGGCCGTCCTTGAAGCTTTCTTT. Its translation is CASSQPTGAVLEAFF.

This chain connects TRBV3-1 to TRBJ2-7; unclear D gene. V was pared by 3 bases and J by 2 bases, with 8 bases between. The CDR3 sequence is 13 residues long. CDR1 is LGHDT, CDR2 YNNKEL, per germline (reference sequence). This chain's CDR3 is CASSQDAPYEQYF. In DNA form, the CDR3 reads TGTGCCAGCAGCCAGGACGCCCCCTACGAGCAGTACTTC.

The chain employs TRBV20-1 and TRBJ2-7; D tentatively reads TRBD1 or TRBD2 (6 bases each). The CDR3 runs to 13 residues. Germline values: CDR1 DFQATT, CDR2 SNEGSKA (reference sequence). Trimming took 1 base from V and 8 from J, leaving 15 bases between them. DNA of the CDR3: TGCAGTGCTAGAGCCACAGGGACTTACCAGCAGTACTTC. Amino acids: CSARATGTYQQYF.

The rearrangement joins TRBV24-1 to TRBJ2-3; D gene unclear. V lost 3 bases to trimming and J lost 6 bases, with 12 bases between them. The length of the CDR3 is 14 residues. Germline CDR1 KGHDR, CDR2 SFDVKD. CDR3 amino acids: CATSDRGLGDTQYF. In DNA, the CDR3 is TGTGCCACCAGTGATCGAGGTCTCGGGGATACGCAGTATTTT.